This T cell receptor (beta chain) comes out of a study of cytomegalovirus exposure and HLA in healthy donors (TCRdb year 2017). About the full investigation: An earlier analysis of roughly 630 of the donors reported more than 250 Gb of sequence data and some 100 million unique TCR beta sequences from around 200 million T cells. Approximately 310 gigabases of sequencing data and around 85 million unique TCR sequences made up an early release that covered over 550 HLA-typed donors. Of the roughly 400 genotyped donors, approximately 83% fell in the genetic ancestry cluster associated with self-reported Caucasian donors. The study aimed to test whether signatures of past pathogen exposure could be identified by cataloging public T cell receptors. The T cell repertoires of under 700 subjects were profiled by immunosequencing and related to cytomegalovirus serostatus. A separate validation cohort of approximately 120 different subjects was used in addition to the approximately 700-subject first cohort. To predict cytomegalovirus infection status, the study brought together high-throughput TCR immunosequencing, statistical association of individual TCRs with disease status, and machine learning. In a later analysis, previously published TCR beta repertoires from more than 500 donors were re-analyzed and high-resolution HLA genotyping was added so that TCR occurrence patterns could be studied. Rather than drawing on any new phenotypic data, the later analysis identified candidate immune exposures from TCR beta sequences and the way those sequences occurred across donors. An earlier analysis of several hundred of the donors applied high-throughput TCR beta sequencing to assess whether each TCR beta V gene segment acted as functional or pseudogenic. Donor age, sex, ethnicity and CMV serostatus were collected together with the repertoire data. A later genetic analysis took genome-wide SNP genotypes for about three fifths of the 666 donors and used that subset as a discovery cohort. Every repertoire in the discovery cohort had been generated on one and the same sequencing platform. Class I and class II HLA loci were covered by the typing at four-digit resolution. Typing coverage varied by locus: roughly 620-640 donors for A, B, C, DRB1 and DQB1; roughly 510 for DQA1; nearly 610 for DPA1; more than 450 for DPB1. Several DR-DQ haplotypes were handled as single units for association and clustering because linkage in the cohort was strong. On average, around 240,000 unique TCR beta nucleotide sequences were sequenced per donor among several hundred genotyped donors of the cohort, with roughly 18% of those sequences being non-productive.

The library was obtained by the immunoSEQ multiplex PCR assay. For the multiplex PCR, a mixture combining 60 forward primers for TCR Vbeta segments and 13 reverse primers for TCR Jbeta segments was used. Amplification of the CDR3 region of rearranged TCR beta genes was performed with a multiplex PCR assay on genomic DNA. Amplified TCR beta libraries were sequenced as 87-base-pair reads on the Illumina HiSeq System. The authors' pipeline ran thus. A later analysis tallied about 77 million unique TCR beta chains across the 666 repertoires, and around 10 million of those chains were shared by two or more donors. A nearest-neighbor algorithm error-corrected the raw reads and collapsed the reads into unique sequences, merging closely related sequences to remove PCR and sequencing errors. To assign V, D and J gene segments, CDR3 sequences were aligned to IMGT reference sequences. For a sequence to be retained, at least a six-nucleotide match to both a V gene segment and a J gene segment was required. A rearrangement counted as productive if the CDR3 had no stop codons and remained in frame with V and J, and every other rearrangement counted as non-productive. CDR3 was defined by IMGT convention, running from the second conserved V-encoded cysteine to the conserved J-encoded phenylalanine. The earlier analysis of some 540 of the donors excluded any sequence lacking an unambiguous match to a single V gene segment. In an earlier analysis of about 590 of the donors, a V segment was called functional when productive rearrangements were above 56.7%, and segregating when the standard deviation between donors exceeded 5%. A statistical classification framework was built to diagnose cytomegalovirus status from the catalog of TCR beta chain sequences. In a later analysis, TCR nucleotide sequences were compared against IMGT/GENE-DB human TR gene sequences so that V and J genes could be assigned. The TCRdist pipeline was used in a later analysis to assign CDR3 sequences and most-parsimonious VDJ recombination scenarios. A later analysis defined each TCR beta chain by its CDR3 amino acid sequence plus V-gene family, and excluded reads lacking a unique V-gene family. As a way to deal with suspected cross-contamination and a sequencing artifact, a later analysis dropped more than 500 nucleotide sequences that were highly shared and had low generation probability. In a later analysis, a clonal expansion index for each public chain was calculated from normalized within-repertoire ranks of inferred template counts. A later analysis computed generation probabilities with a VDJ recombination model fitted to out-of-frame rearrangements, and checked the results against IGoR. A later analysis scored TCR-TCR, TCR-HLA and TCR-CMV co-occurrence with hypergeometric tests, applying a repertoire-size bias correction to TCR pairs. In a later analysis, false discovery rates were estimated by permuting HLA or CMV assignments 20 times. In a later analysis, co-occurring TCRs were grouped using DBSCAN, and TCRdist sequence similarity was added for clustering within HLA-allele-positive subsets. Repertoires with fewer than 30,000 or more than 120,000 public chains were left out of co-occurrence clustering, as were five repertoires with anomalous nucleotide sharing. TCRdb provides this immuneACCESS table in a form limited to in-frame rearrangements. Some clones are lacking; in checked studies, under half of them reflect an unresolved V gene, and why the rest are absent is not known. V, J and clone size reflect that table, while D and trimming were determined from the DNA. Here the sample has some 100,000 clones; around 80% occur a single time. Over 4% of the sample rests with the top ten.

Relative to germline, V is 2 bases shorter and J is 7 bases shorter, with 5 bases between their ends. The CDR3 starts with the cysteine, ends with the phenylalanine, and has 11 residues. The DNA shown is the 33-base CDR3, in frame from base 1. Sequences SGHTA (CDR1) and FQGNSA (CDR2) are obtained from the germline V gene. As to this clone: There is no known antigen for this receptor. No much larger clone exists at a distance of one base, and base qualities are not known.

General study outcomes and caveats: Because HLA typing was unavailable for some donors at each locus, only the typed subset was used in association tests. Roughly uniform sequencing depth across donors was assumed in presence/absence analyses, although this assumption may not hold. Compared with the approximately 600-donor mean, donors in an Asian-associated ancestry cluster had fewer N-insertions in productive TCRs, according to a later genetic analysis. In vitro tests confirmed that three of the cytomegalovirus-associated TCR beta chains recognize cytomegalovirus antigens. In an earlier analysis of around 500 of the donors, most TCR beta V segments appeared in productive rearrangements about 87% or about 30% of the time, broadly matching IMGT annotations. A later analysis associated 16,951 TCR beta sequences with specific HLA alleles at a false discovery rate of 0.05. V-gene and J-gene trimming of TCR beta chains was associated with a missense DCLRE1C variant in a later genetic analysis, and the association was replicated in an independent cohort. In a later analysis, most CMV-associated TCR beta chains were found to appear HLA-restricted, with HLA associations seemingly driven largely by CMV exposure. Assigning TCR associations to individual alleles was difficult when HLA alleles, especially DR and DQ, strongly co-occurred. Because counts were too low, roughly 16 rarely observed V segments, including chromosome 9 orphons, were left out of the earlier analysis of 500 to 650 of the donors. The cohort was sequenced for TCR beta chains only, and without alpha or paired-chain data the features that could be detected were limited. The 87-base-pair reads could not distinguish some IMGT-functional V segments, including TRBV6-2 and TRBV6-3, so those segments were excluded. A further reported finding was that TCR beta sequences accurately predicted the HLA-A and HLA-B alleles for most subjects in the first cohort. Across donors, most TCR sequences were observed very rarely, whereas some public TCRs were present in many individuals. In both the original and validation cohorts, the classifier was reported to diagnose cytomegalovirus status with high specificity and sensitivity. Linkage disequilibrium might explain the correlated functional status among segregating V segments, but an unknown experimental factor could not be excluded. CMV serostatus was the only immune exposure information available for the cohort. A later analysis found that HLA-associated TCR beta chains were more clonally expanded and had lower generation probabilities than equally common non-associated chains. The study listed 150 to 200 TCR beta chains as associated with cytomegalovirus. The authors suggested that the approach could potentially be extended to other disease states and immunological phenotypes. Several of the top co-occurrence clusters appeared to be linked to parvovirus B19, influenza, CMV and Epstein-Barr virus, according to a later analysis. In a later analysis, TCR association rates were found to vary across HLA loci, with the most associated TCRs seen for DRB1 alleles and the fewest for HLA-C alleles. A group of highly shared sequence variants was considered likely to be a technical artifact of the sequencing pipeline.

In total, just over 650 healthy bone marrow donors made up the cohort. At the time of sampling, all cohort members were nominally healthy, though unrecorded immune exposures were likely present. The donor tested CMV seropositive, placing the donor among the 290 or so seropositive members of the cohort. A peripheral blood sample was collected from each donor, and TCR beta sequencing was performed on peripheral blood mononuclear cells. The Qiagen DNeasy Blood Extraction Kit was used to extract genomic DNA from the blood cell samples. This clonotype was sampled from a female donor in good health and CMV-seropositive. Source material: PBMCs. This sequence uses TRBV7-2 and TRBJ2-5; the D gene remains uncertain. CDR3 reads: CASSLYGTQYF. The nucleotides read TGTGCCAGCAGCTTATACGGGACCCAGTACTTC.